Below, 8 T cell receptor beta chains from the same sample are listed, as sequenced in a study of blood T cells in healthy people across ages. For the second PCR, which ran for about 7 to 11 cycles, a sample-barcoded 5' primer and a J-beta primer mix were used. Via MiXCR, TCRdb re-called the 5' RACE reads, giving one row per CDR3 protein. The sample comprises some 1.6 million distinct CDR3 sequences, approximately 32% of which are singletons, and around 10% rests with the top ten. Sequenced input: blood. The receptors derive from a woman aged 30 to 39 in good health.

The chain carries TRBV7-9 and TRBJ1-4; TRBD1 might be the D (6 bases). The CDR3 runs 15 residues. Trimming cost V 4 bases and J 6 bases, with 15 bases left between them. Germline CDR1 and CDR2: SEHNR and FQNEAQ (reference sequence). CDR3 amino acids: CASSSSQGLDEKLFF. CDR3 sequence (DNA): TGTGCCAGCAGCTCATCACAGGGACTGGATGAAAAACTGTTTTTT. The full variable domain, its missing parts supplied by reference TRBV7-9 and TRBJ1-4, is DTGVSQNPRHKITKRGQNVTFRCDPISEHNRLYWYRQTLGQGPEFLTYFQNEAQLEKSRLLSDRFSAERPKGSFSTLEIQRTEQGDSAMYLCASSSSQGLDEKLFFGSGTQLSVL.

The V gene is TRBV6-2 or TRBV6-3, the J gene TRBJ2-3; 14 positions agree with TRBD2. Germline V gene data show CDR1 as MNHEY and CDR2 as SVGEGT. The J segment lost 5 bases and the V segment lost 2 bases, leaving 24 bases of the junction unmatched. The CDR3 consists of 23 residues. The CDR3 bases are TGTGCCAGCAGTTACGCTAAGGTAATGGATAGAGGACTAGCGGGAGGAACGGGAGATACGCAGTATTTT. Translation: CASSYAKVMDRGLAGGTGDTQYF.

This clonotype was detected ten times or more. This rearrangement joins TRBV9 to TRBJ1-2; D may be TRBD1 (5 bases). The length of the CDR3 is 15 residues. Deletions cut 3 bases from V and 0 bases from J, with 12 bases between. Germline-derived CDR1 and CDR2 are SGDLS and YYNGEE. CDR3 in amino acids: CASSAGTVTNYGYTF. In DNA, the CDR3 is TGTGCCAGCAGCGCTGGGACGGTGACTAACTATGGCTACACCTTC.

This clonotype has a handful of counts. The chain is built from TRBV29-1 and TRBJ2-1; no clear D gene. The CDR3 spans 14 residues. The ends were cut back, 6 bases at V and 5 bases at J, with 17 bases in the middle. Germline values: CDR1 SQVTM, CDR2 ANQGSEA. CDR3 region: CSVQKYPRDNEQFF. The CDR3 region has the DNA TGCAGCGTACAAAAATATCCCCGGGACAATGAGCAGTTCTTC.

This clonotype was seen a few times. The chain's CDR3 is CATSWLNYGYTF. The CDR3 DNA sequence: TGTGCCACCTCATGGCTAAACTATGGCTACACCTTC. This chain links TRBV6-1 with TRBJ1-2; D uncertain. The CDR3 is 12 residues long. V gave up 10 bases and J gave up 2 bases, with 11 bases separating them. Germline V gene sequence: CDR1 MNHNS, CDR2 SASEGT.

This clonotype was detected a few times. The chain recombines TRBV4-1 with TRBJ2-5; D is undetermined. The J call may be incorrect, as the DNA end agrees better with TRBJ2-7. Germline V gives CDR1 MGHRA, CDR2 YSYEKL. The CDR3 extends over 14 amino acids. The DNA of the CDR3 is TGCGCCAGCAGCCAGGGTAAAGGCCTCTACGAGCAGTACTTC. Its protein product is CASSQGKGLYEQYF.

This clonotype was seen a few times. This chain joins TRBV28 and TRBJ2-1; TRBD2 matches at 9 bases. Germline trimming cut 8 bases from V and 7 bases from J; bases unmatched to any gene: 9. Germline V CDR1 and CDR2: MDHEN, SYDVKM. The CDR3 length is 14 residues. This CDR3 is CASYSGRTPNEQFF. The CDR3 DNA reads as TGTGCCAGCTACAGCGGGAGGACTCCTAATGAGCAGTTCTTC.

This clonotype occurred many times. J is TRBJ2-1 and V is TRBV4-1, with TRBD1 matching over 7 bases. The CDR3 runs to 12 residues. Trimming cost V 8 bases and J 3 bases; bases outside gene matches: 1. CDR1 is MGHRA, CDR2 YSYEKL, per germline. CDR3 protein: CASQGDYNEQFF. The DNA of the CDR3 is TGCGCCAGCCAGGGGGACTACAATGAGCAGTTCTTC.